The 27 T cell receptor beta chains below were found in one sample sequenced in a study of T cells in localized non-small cell lung cancer. Only in-frame clones appear in the TCRdb table, and some are missing; sequencing was by immunoSEQ multiplex PCR. The table has about 24,000 clones, about nine tenths seen once. The sequencing used peripheral blood, collected before any cancer treatment. These TCRs come from a man aged 40 to 69 with stage I squamous cell lung carcinoma.

This clone was seen a few times. The rearrangement joins TRBV27 to TRBJ1-5; no clear D gene. Trimming removed 4 bases from V and 3 bases from J, with 7 bases in between. The V gene's germline CDR1 is MNHEY and CDR2 SMNVEV (reference sequence). This CDR3 has 13 amino acids. The DNA of the CDR3 is TGTGCCAGCAGTTGGACCCACAATCAGCCCCAGCATTTT. This codes for CASSWTHNQPQHF.

The chain has TRBV2 and TRBJ1-1; the D is unclear. V was clipped by 3 bases and J by 7 bases, with 9 bases between them. The CDR3 sequence is 12 residues long. Germline CDR1 and CDR2: SNHLY and FYNNEI. The CDR3 DNA sequence: TGTGCCAGCAGTGAGGGGATGATTGAAGCTTTCTTT. Translating it yields CASSEGMIEAFF.

This chain links TRBV6-1 with TRBJ1-5; D call uncertain. V was shortened by 8 bases and J by 0 bases, with 5 bases between the two germline ends. This CDR3 region has 12 residues. Germline CDR1 MNHNS, CDR2 SASEGT. CDR3 nucleotide sequence: TGTGCCAGCGACCGTAGCAATCAGCCCCAGCATTTT. Its protein is CASDRSNQPQHF.

The V call is TRBV5-1, the J call TRBJ2-2; 7 nucleotides agree with TRBD1. Germline lookup yields CDR1 SGHRS and CDR2 YFSETQ. With 0 bases clipped from V and 1 base from J, the junction kept 0 bases outside the gene matches. The CDR3 totals 15 residues. CDR3 DNA: TGCGCCAGCAGCTTGGGACAGGGGAACACCGGGGAGCTGTTTTTT. Protein sequence: CASSLGQGNTGELFF.

The DNA for the CDR3 is TGTGCCAGCAGTCAGGGGTCCCGAGGGGAAAAACTGTTTTTT. Its protein product is CASSQGSRGEKLFF. The chain employs TRBV6-6 and TRBJ1-4; D may be TRBD1 (6 bases). This CDR3 comprises 14 residues. With 5 bases removed from V and 8 bases from J, the gap between germline ends came to 15 bases. CDR1 is MNHNY, CDR2 SVGAGI, per germline (reference sequence).

The table lists this clone with a few counts. CDR3 coding DNA: TGTGCCAGTGGACAGGGGAATGGCTACACCTTC. This codes for CASGQGNGYTF. The chain recombines TRBV19 with TRBJ1-2, with 9 bases that match TRBD1. The CDR3 totals 11 residues. The V segment lost 8 bases and the J segment 6 bases; nucleotides outside the gene matches: 1. CDR1 and CDR2 (germline): LNHDA, SQIVND (reference sequence).

This clone came up once. The chain links TRBV28 to TRBJ1-3; D perhaps matches TRBD1 (5 bases). Germline values: CDR1 MDHEN, CDR2 SYDVKM. This CDR3 contains 12 residues. V was shortened by 6 bases and J by 4 bases, with 7 bases between the two germline ends. Here the CDR3 DNA reads TGTGCCAGCAGAGAGGGGGGAAACACCATATATTTT. Translated, it gives CASREGGNTIYF.

This clone came up once. The rearrangement uses TRBV6-4 and TRBJ1-5; D remains ambiguous. Trimming removed 4 bases from V and 7 bases from J, with 11 bases in between. The CDR3 is made up of 13 amino acids. The germline V gene has CDR1 MRHNA and CDR2 SNTAGT. CDR3 DNA: TGTGCCAGCAGTGTCTCATTCGGACAGCCCCAGCATTTT. Protein: CASSVSFGQPQHF.

The chain is built from TRBV9 and TRBJ2-7; D is perhaps TRBD2 (5 bases). This CDR3 comprises 14 residues. V dropped 0 bases and J dropped 3 bases, with 10 bases sitting between them. CDR1 is SGDLS, CDR2 YYNGEE, per germline. The CDR3 coding sequence is TGTGCCAGCAGCGTAGCCGGGGAACACTACGAGCAGTACTTC. It specifies CASSVAGEHYEQYF. The full variable domain, completed using reference TRBV9 and TRBJ2-7, is DSGVTQTPKHLITATGQRVTLRCSPRSGDLSVYWYQQSLDQGLQFLIQYYNGEERAKGNILERFSAQQFPDLHSELNLSSLELGDSALYFCASSVAGEHYEQYFGPGTRLTVT.

The chain uses TRBV5-1 and TRBJ1-1, with D unresolved. V lost 3 bases, J lost 4 bases, and 10 bases lay in between. The germline gives CDR1 SGHRS, CDR2 YFSETQ. The CDR3 length is 13 residues. The CDR3 protein is CASSSPSSTEAFF. The CDR3 bases are TGCGCCAGCAGCTCCCCTTCTAGCACTGAAGCTTTCTTT.

This chain connects TRBV28 to TRBJ2-1, with no clear D. The germline V and J ends were trimmed by 5 bases and 14 bases, with 16 bases remaining between them. Germline V gene data show CDR1 as MDHEN and CDR2 as SYDVKM. The CDR3 totals 12 residues. CDR3 protein: CASSQVETVEFF. In DNA form, the CDR3 reads TGTGCCAGCAGTCAAGTGGAGACGGTCGAGTTCTTC. Full variable domain (outside the CDR3, taken from reference TRBV28 and TRBJ2-1): DVKVTQSSRYLVKRTGEKVFLECVQDMDHENMFWYRQDPGLGLRLIYFSYDVKMKEKGDIPEGYSVSREKKERFSLILESASTNQTSMYLCASSQVETVEFFGPGTRLTVL.

The CDR3 bases are TGTGCTAGTGGTTTGGTAGAAGGAGATACGCAGTATTTT. Translated: CASGLVEGDTQYF. The chain uses TRBV12-5 and TRBJ2-3; D unclear. Germline CDR1 reads LGHNT; CDR2 reads FRNRAP. CDR3 length: 13 amino acids. Deletions cut 0 bases from V and 5 bases from J, with 6 bases between.

The gene calls are TRBV21-1 and TRBJ1-6. TRBV21-1 is marked as a pseudogene. The length of the CDR3 is 15 residues. CDR3 coding DNA: TGTGCCAGCAGCAAGGGGAGGACGGATTATTCACCCCTCCACTTT. It codes for CASSKGRTDYSPLHF.

The CDR3 DNA sequence: TGCGCCAGCAGCCCCGCCTTGGGGGCCTCCTACAATGAGCAGTTCTTC. This codes for CASSPALGASYNEQFF. The J gene is TRBJ2-1, the V gene TRBV4-1; D is perhaps TRBD1 (6 bases). V lost 4 bases to trimming and J lost 0 bases, with 13 bases between them. The germline V gene has CDR1 MGHRA and CDR2 YSYEKL. This CDR3 contains 16 residues.

The genes are TRBV5-4 and TRBJ2-3; D gene ambiguous. The V end was cut by 4 bases, the J end by 3 bases, with 6 bases between. The CDR3 spans 12 residues. CDR1 is SGHNT and CDR2 is YYREEE in the germline V gene (reference sequence). This CDR3 is CASSADTDTQYF. The CDR3 region has the DNA TGTGCCAGCAGCGCCGATACAGATACGCAGTATTTT.

The chain has TRBV7-2 and TRBJ2-7, with TRBD1 matching 9 bases. After removal of 0 bases from V and 4 bases from J, the junction contained 7 bases not matched to a gene. This CDR3 region has 16 residues. Germline loops: CDR1 SGHTA, CDR2 FQGNSA. The CDR3 sequence is CASSLAGTGNLYEQYF. In DNA, the CDR3 is TGTGCCAGCAGCTTAGCCGGGACAGGGAACCTATACGAGCAGTACTTC.

The CDR3 sequence: CASASPGQGSREQYF. CDR3 sequence (DNA): TGTGCCAGCGCGAGTCCGGGACAGGGGTCTCGGGAGCAGTACTTC. The chain carries TRBV27 and TRBJ2-7; TRBD1 matches 10 bases. V trimming: 8 bases; J trimming: 7 bases; junction bases outside the gene matches: 14. The CDR3 has 15 residues. Germline values: CDR1 MNHEY, CDR2 SMNVEV (reference sequence).

This chain joins TRBV18 and TRBJ2-7; D possibly corresponds to TRBD1 (6 bases). The ends were cut back, 5 bases at V and 2 bases at J, with 7 bases in the middle. CDR3 length: 12 residues. Germline V gives CDR1 KGHSH, CDR2 LQKENI. The CDR3 protein is CASSGQTYEQYF. CDR3 coding DNA: TGTGCCAGCTCAGGACAGACCTACGAGCAGTACTTC.

The chain carries TRBV4-3 and TRBJ1-6, with 10 bases fitting TRBD1. From germline, CDR1 is LGHNA and CDR2 YSLEER. J lost 7 bases, V lost 4 bases, and 4 bases had no gene match. This CDR3 spans 15 amino acids. The CDR3 sequence is CASSPGTGENSPLHF. In nucleotides, the CDR3 is TGCGCCAGCAGCCCCGGGACAGGGGAAAATTCACCCCTCCACTTT.

The rearrangement links TRBV18 to TRBJ2-3; D unresolved. Germline values: CDR1 KGHSH, CDR2 LQKENI. The CDR3 runs 15 residues. V lost 3 bases to trimming and J lost 0 bases, with 10 bases between them. CDR3 region: CASSPSRLSTDTQYF. DNA of the CDR3: TGTGCCAGCTCACCGAGTCGCCTCAGCACAGATACGCAGTATTTT.

The CDR3 nucleotides read TGTGCCGTCCAGGGAGGCACCGGGGAGCTGTTTTTT. It codes for CAVQGGTGELFF. The chain joins TRBV7-6 to TRBJ2-2, with a weak D call TRBD2 (6 bases). Trimming took off 11 bases at V and 4 bases at J, with 11 bases between the two ends. Germline lookup yields CDR1 SGHVS and CDR2 FNYEAQ. The CDR3 runs 12 residues.

On this clone: An end of the junction does not agree with germline; a read error may underlie this. The chain joins TRBV10-3 to TRBJ2-7, with D hard to call. The CDR3 has 13 residues. Germline V gene sequence: CDR1 ENHRY, CDR2 SYGVKD. The CDR3 here is CASSNSIFREQYF. The CDR3 region has the DNA TGCGCCAGCAGTAACAGTATTTTCCGCGAGCAGTACTTC.

This rearrangement joins TRBV19 to TRBJ1-1; no clear D gene. Germline V gives CDR1 LNHDA, CDR2 SQIVND (reference sequence). V lost 7 bases and J 5 bases, leaving 20 bases between the germline ends. The CDR3 is 15 residues long. The CDR3 region is CASTSLSDPRTEAFF. CDR3 DNA: TGTGCCAGTACCTCACTTTCGGACCCTCGTACTGAAGCTTTCTTT. The full variable domain, rest sourced from reference TRBV19 and TRBJ1-1, is DGGITQSPKYLFRKEGQNVTLSCEQNLNHDAMYWYRQDPGQGLRLIYYSQIVNDFQKGDIAEGYSVSREKKESFPLTVTSAQKNPTAFYLCASTSLSDPRTEAFFGQGTRLTVV.

The chain carries TRBV5-6 and TRBJ2-2, with D possibly TRBD2 on 5 matching bases. V was cut by 7 bases and J by 7 bases, with 20 bases left in between. Germline CDR1 SGHDT, CDR2 YYEEEE. The CDR3 covers 15 residues. The CDR3 DNA reads as TGTGCCAGCCTTTCGGTGAGGACGAGCGGCGGGGAGCTGTTTTTT. Its translation: CASLSVRTSGGELFF.

This clone was observed once. The chain couples TRBV7-9 to TRBJ1-1, with D possibly being TRBD1 (6 bases). Germline V gives CDR1 SEHNR, CDR2 FQNEAQ (reference sequence). The CDR3 is 16 amino acids. Deletions cut 5 bases from V and 5 bases from J, with 21 bases between. This chain's CDR3 is CASSPITGNPRTEAFF. In DNA form, the CDR3 reads TGTGCCAGCAGCCCAATCACAGGGAATCCTAGAACTGAAGCTTTCTTT. The entire variable domain, with the rest obtained from reference TRBV7-9 and TRBJ1-1, is as follows: DTGVSQNPRHKITKRGQNVTFRCDPISEHNRLYWYRQTLGQGPEFLTYFQNEAQLEKSRLLSDRFSAERPKGSFSTLEIQRTEQGDSAMYLCASSPITGNPRTEAFFGQGTRLTVV.

The genes are TRBV6-6 and TRBJ1-4, with 8 bases identical to TRBD1. V was clipped by 6 bases and J by 0 bases; unmatched bases: 3. The CDR3 totals 15 residues. Germline values: CDR1 MNHNY, CDR2 SVGAGI (reference sequence). In DNA form, the CDR3 reads TGTGCCAGCAGCAAGGACAGGGCAACTAATGAAAAACTGTTTTTT. Translation: CASSKDRATNEKLFF.

This sequence joins TRBV15 and TRBJ2-7; D remains ambiguous. Germline-derived CDR1 and CDR2 are LNHNV and YYDKDF (reference sequence). V was cut by 5 bases and J by 3 bases, with 20 bases left in between. The CDR3 is 16 residues long. For the CDR3, the DNA is TGTGCCACCAGCGCTCGACCTGACTCTCTTTTCTACGAGCAGTACTTC. Its translation is CATSARPDSLFYEQYF.